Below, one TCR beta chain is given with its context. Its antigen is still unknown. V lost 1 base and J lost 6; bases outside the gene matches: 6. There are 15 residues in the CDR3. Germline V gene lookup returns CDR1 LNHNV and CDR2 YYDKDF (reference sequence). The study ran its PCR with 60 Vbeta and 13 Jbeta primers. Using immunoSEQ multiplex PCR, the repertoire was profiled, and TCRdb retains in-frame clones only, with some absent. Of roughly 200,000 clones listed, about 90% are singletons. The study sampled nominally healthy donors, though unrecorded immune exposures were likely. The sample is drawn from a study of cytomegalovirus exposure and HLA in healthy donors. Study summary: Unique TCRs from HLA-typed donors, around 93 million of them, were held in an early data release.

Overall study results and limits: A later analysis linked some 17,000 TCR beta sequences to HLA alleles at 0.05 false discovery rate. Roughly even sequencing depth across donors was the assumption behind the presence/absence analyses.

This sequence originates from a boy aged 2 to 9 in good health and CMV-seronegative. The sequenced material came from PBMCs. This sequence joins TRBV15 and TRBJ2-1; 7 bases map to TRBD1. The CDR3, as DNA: TGTGCCACCAGCAGAGGGACAGGAGTTTTCAATGAGCAGTTCTTC. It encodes CATSRGTGVFNEQFF.